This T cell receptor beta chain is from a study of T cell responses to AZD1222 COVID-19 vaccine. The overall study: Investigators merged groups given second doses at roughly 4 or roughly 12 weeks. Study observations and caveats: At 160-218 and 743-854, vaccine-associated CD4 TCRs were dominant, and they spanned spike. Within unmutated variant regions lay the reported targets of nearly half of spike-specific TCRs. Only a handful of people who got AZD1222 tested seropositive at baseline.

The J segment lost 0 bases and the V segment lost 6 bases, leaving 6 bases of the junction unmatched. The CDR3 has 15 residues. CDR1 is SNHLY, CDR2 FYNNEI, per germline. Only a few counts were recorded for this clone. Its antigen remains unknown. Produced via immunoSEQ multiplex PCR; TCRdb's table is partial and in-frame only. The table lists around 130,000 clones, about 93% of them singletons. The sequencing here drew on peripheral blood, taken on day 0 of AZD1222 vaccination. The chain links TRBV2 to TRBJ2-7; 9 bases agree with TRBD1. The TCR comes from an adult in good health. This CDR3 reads CASRMDRGLSYEQYF. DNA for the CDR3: TGTGCCAGCAGGATGGACAGGGGCCTCTCCTACGAGCAGTACTTC.